The 24 T cell receptor beta chains below were found in one sample sequenced in a study of cytomegalovirus exposure and HLA in healthy donors. PCR used 60 Vbeta primers and 13 Jbeta primers. The repertoire was sequenced with immunoSEQ multiplex PCR; TCRdb's copy has only in-frame clones and lacks some. The repertoire includes roughly 150,000 clones, 75% to 90% of them detected once, and about 1.4% sits in the top ten. Sequences were obtained from PBMCs. The receptor set was obtained from a woman under 30 in good health and CMV-seronegative.

The chain couples TRBV7-2 to TRBJ1-4; D is possibly TRBD1 (6 bases). Germline values: CDR1 SGHTA, CDR2 FQGNSA. The V gene lost 3 bases and the J gene lost 2 bases, with 10 bases spanning the gap. The CDR3 consists of 15 residues. CDR3 region: CASSFRGATNEKLFF. The CDR3 DNA sequence: TGTGCCAGCAGCTTTCGGGGGGCTACTAATGAAAAACTGTTTTTT.

On this clone itself: A junction boundary mismatches the germline segment, possibly from a read error. The V call is TRBV7-7, the J call TRBJ2-1, with 7 bases identical to TRBD1. This CDR3 contains 14 residues. The germline CDR1 and CDR2 sequences are SSHAT and FNYEAQ (reference sequence). DNA for the CDR3: TGTGCTAGCAGCACCTGGGACAGAGACAATGAGCAGTTCTTC. It codes for CASSTWDRDNEQFF.

This clone has only a few counts. This chain links TRBV5-1 with TRBJ1-1; the D gene is possibly TRBD1 (6 bases). The CDR3 contains 15 residues. Germline CDR1 is SGHRS and CDR2 is YFSETQ. V shed 3 bases and J shed 4 bases, with 16 bases lying between them. The DNA of the CDR3 is TGCGCCAGCAGCTCGGGGAACAGGGTAGGCACTGAAGCTTTCTTT. Amino acids: CASSSGNRVGTEAFF.

This chain links TRBV28 with TRBJ2-2; the match to TRBD1 covers 7 bases. The CDR3 contains 17 residues. The germline V gene encodes CDR1 MDHEN and CDR2 SYDVKM. V gave up 3 bases and J gave up 4 bases; unmatched junction bases: 11. CDR3 coding DNA: TGTGCCAGCAGTTTGACCAAACAGGGGAGAGGCACCGGGGAGCTGTTTTTT. Protein product: CASSLTKQGRGTGELFF.

The chain links TRBV5-1 to TRBJ2-5, with 12 bases identical to TRBD2. V was clipped by 7 bases and J by 4 bases; unmatched bases: 5. This CDR3 comprises 14 residues. Germline CDR1 is SGHRS and CDR2 is YFSETQ. This CDR3 reads CASSSGGALETQYF. CDR3 nucleotide sequence: TGCGCCAGCTCTAGCGGGGGGGCATTAGAGACCCAGTACTTC.

The chain employs TRBV5-6 and TRBJ1-2; TRBD1 matches at 9 bases. Germline CDR1 reads SGHDT; CDR2 reads YYEEEE. With 3 bases clipped from V and 6 bases from J, the junction kept 12 bases outside the gene matches. The CDR3 is made up of 16 amino acids. The CDR3 region is CASSSYTDRGMDGYTF. CDR3 sequence (DNA): TGTGCCAGCAGCTCATACACAGACAGGGGGATGGATGGCTACACCTTC.

This clone was seen a few times. The chain links TRBV19 to TRBJ1-1; maybe TRBD1 (5 bases). V shed 8 bases and J shed 7 bases, with 20 bases lying between them. The CDR3 consists of 14 residues. The germline V gene has CDR1 LNHDA and CDR2 SQIVND (reference sequence). The CDR3 DNA follows: TGTGCCAGTTTGAAAAGGGAGGGGCTCGGTGAAGCTTTCTTT. Translated: CASLKREGLGEAFF.

V usage is TRBV9 and J usage is TRBJ2-1, with 7 positions matching TRBD2. The germline CDR1 and CDR2 sequences are SGDLS and YYNGEE. This CDR3 contains 16 residues. The V and J ends lost 0 bases and 1 base, in that order; junction bases with no gene match: 4. The CDR3 nucleotides are TGTGCCAGCAGCGTAGCAGGTAGCGGGTCCTACAATGAGCAGTTCTTC. Protein sequence: CASSVAGSGSYNEQFF.

The gene calls are TRBV15 and TRBJ2-1; 9 bases fit TRBD2. V lost 0 bases and J lost 12; bases outside the gene matches: 6. Germline V lookup: CDR1 LNHNV, CDR2 YYDKDF (reference sequence). CDR3 size: 14 residues. The CDR3 here is CATSRDILAGVQFF. The CDR3 region has the DNA TGTGCCACCAGCAGAGATATTTTAGCGGGGGTGCAGTTCTTC.

The table lists this clone with a count of one. This chain joins TRBV9 and TRBJ2-1; no definite D call. The CDR3 spans 15 residues. V lost 0 bases and J 3 bases, leaving 10 bases between the germline ends. Germline lookup yields CDR1 SGDLS and CDR2 YYNGEE. In DNA form, the CDR3 reads TGTGCCAGCAGCGTAGGGGCAGAAGTCTACAATGAGCAGTTCTTC. It is translated as CASSVGAEVYNEQFF.

In its sample, this clone was seen a few times. The chain carries TRBV29-1 and TRBJ1-1; 8 bases fit TRBD1. CDR3 length: 15 residues. Germline loops: CDR1 SQVTM, CDR2 ANQGSEA. J was trimmed by 1 base and V by 4 bases; bases with no gene match: 8. This CDR3 is CSVVPSQGANTEAFF. As DNA, the CDR3 is TGCAGCGTTGTCCCCTCCCAGGGGGCGAACACTGAAGCTTTCTTT.

The chain recombines TRBV14 with TRBJ2-7; TRBD2 aligns across 8 bases. With 2 bases clipped from V and 3 bases from J, the junction kept 3 bases outside the gene matches. Germline lookup yields CDR1 SGHDN and CDR2 FVKESK. The CDR3 is made up of 14 amino acids. The CDR3 DNA is TGTGCCAGCAGCCAATCGGCGGGGGGCTACGAGCAGTACTTC. This encodes CASSQSAGGYEQYF. The entire variable domain, with the rest obtained from reference TRBV14 and TRBJ2-7, is as follows: EAGVTQFPSHSVIEKGQTVTLRCDPISGHDNLYWYRRVMGKEIKFLLHFVKESKQDESGMPNNRFLAERTGGTYSTLKVQPAELEDSGVYFCASSQSAGGYEQYFGPGTRLTVT.

The rearrangement uses TRBV27 and TRBJ1-2, with a tentative D call TRBD1 (6 bases). CDR1 is MNHEY and CDR2 is SMNVEV in the germline V gene (reference sequence). V was pared by 3 bases and J by 8 bases, with 13 bases between. The CDR3 has 13 residues. This CDR3 reads CASSFRGLGGYTF. The CDR3, as DNA: TGTGCCAGCAGTTTTAGGGGGTTGGGCGGCTACACCTTC.

The count of this clone is one. The chain is built from TRBV7-2 and TRBJ2-2; 9 bases line up with TRBD2. Germline CDR1 and CDR2: SGHTA and FQGNSA. Losses at the gene ends were 5 bases for V and 7 bases for J; bases not matched to a gene: 11. This CDR3 region has 16 residues. The CDR3 loop reads CASSPPGLAMGGELFF. CDR3 nucleotide sequence: TGTGCCAGCAGCCCCCCGGGACTAGCTATGGGCGGGGAGCTGTTTTTT.

The genes are TRBV7-2 and TRBJ2-5, with 9 bases identical to TRBD1. From germline, CDR1 is SGHTA and CDR2 FQGNSA. Unmatched junction bases numbered 8, after V lost 3 bases and J lost 3 bases. The CDR3 contains 16 residues. The CDR3 DNA sequence: TGTGCCAGCAGCTTTGGTTACAGGGGGCAAAAAGAGACCCAGTACTTC. It codes for CASSFGYRGQKETQYF.

The chain has TRBV19 and TRBJ1-4; D gene ambiguous. V shed 5 bases and J shed 0 bases, with 13 bases lying between them. CDR3 length: 16 amino acids. CDR1 is LNHDA, CDR2 SQIVND, per germline (reference sequence). CDR3 residues: CASSPQLFATNEKLFF. The CDR3 bases are TGTGCCAGTAGTCCACAGTTATTTGCAACTAATGAAAAACTGTTTTTT.

V is TRBV4-1 and J is TRBJ2-1; D may be TRBD2 (6 bases). Per germline, CDR1 MGHRA and CDR2 YSYEKL. CDR3 size: 17 residues. Trimming took off 2 bases at V and 7 bases at J, with 21 bases between the two ends. The CDR3 spells CASSQPLGSGPPNEQFF. For the CDR3, the DNA is TGCGCCAGCAGCCAACCCCTAGGAAGCGGGCCTCCTAATGAGCAGTTCTTC.

The chain uses TRBV2 and TRBJ1-5, with 8 positions matching TRBD1. The CDR3 length is 16 residues. V shed 3 bases and J 2 bases; nucleotides not matched to a gene: 6. Per the germline V gene, CDR1 is SNHLY and CDR2 is FYNNEI. CDR3 sequence (DNA): TGTGCCAGCAGTGACCCCTGGACAGGGCGCAATCAGCCCCAGCATTTT. Amino acid sequence: CASSDPWTGRNQPQHF.

This clone appeared a few times. The V call is TRBV11-3, the J call TRBJ1-1, with TRBD1 as a possible D gene (5 bases). V was cut by 2 bases and J by 1 base, with 17 bases left in between. The germline CDR1 and CDR2 sequences are SGHNT and YENEEA. The CDR3 totals 17 residues. CDR3 DNA: TGTGCCAGCAGCTTATCCTGGGGGGATCAATGGAACACTGAAGCTTTCTTT. Its protein is CASSLSWGDQWNTEAFF. Using reference TRBV11-3 and TRBJ1-1 for the parts outside the CDR3, the full variable domain is EAGVVQSPRYKIIEKKQPVAFWCNPISGHNTLYWYLQNLGQGPELLIRYENEEAVDDSQLPKDRFSAERLKGVDSTLKIQPAELGDSAVYLCASSLSWGDQWNTEAFFGQGTRLTVV.

This clone was counted once. The V and J genes are TRBV28 and TRBJ1-2; 7 bases map to TRBD1. Germline values: CDR1 MDHEN, CDR2 SYDVKM. This CDR3 is built from 13 residues. The V gene end was trimmed by 5 bases and the J gene end by 4 bases; junction bases not matched to a gene: 4. CDR3 nucleotide sequence: TGTGCCAGCAGTCGTAGGGACAGCTATGGCTACACCTTC. Translation: CASSRRDSYGYTF.

The CDR3 nucleotides are TGTGCCCAGGGGCGGTCGAGCACAGATACGCAGTATTTT. This encodes CAQGRSSTDTQYF. The gene calls are TRBV6-1 and TRBJ2-3; tentative D call: TRBD1 (6 bases). V lost 11 bases, J lost 0 bases, and 12 bases lay in between. In germline, CDR1 is MNHNS, CDR2 SASEGT. This CDR3 region has 13 residues.

V usage is TRBV2 and J usage is TRBJ2-7; 8 bases map to TRBD1. The CDR3 is made up of 14 amino acids. The ends lost 4 bases at V and 0 bases at J; junction bases unmatched: 2. Germline assignment: CDR1 SNHLY and CDR2 FYNNEI. CDR3 sequence: CASSGDRGSYEQYF. For the CDR3, the DNA is TGTGCCAGCAGTGGTGACAGGGGCTCCTACGAGCAGTACTTC.

This chain links TRBV4-2 with TRBJ2-7; TRBD2 aligns across 7 bases. CDR1 and CDR2 from the germline V gene are LGHNA and YNFKEQ. This CDR3 region has 15 residues. The V segment lost 4 bases and the J segment 2 bases; nucleotides outside the gene matches: 8. The CDR3 sequence: CASSPGLNDPYEQYF. CDR3 nucleotides: TGTGCCAGCAGCCCGGGACTAAACGACCCCTACGAGCAGTACTTC.

The CDR3 spells CASSPSGNEQFF. Here the CDR3 DNA reads TGTGCCAGCAGCCCGTCGGGGAATGAGCAGTTCTTC. The V gene is TRBV7-2, the J gene TRBJ2-1; D possibly corresponds to TRBD2 (5 bases). The CDR3 has 12 amino acids. Germline values: CDR1 SGHTA, CDR2 FQGNSA. Between the trimmed V and J ends, which lost 5 bases and 7 bases, there was a span of 9 bases.